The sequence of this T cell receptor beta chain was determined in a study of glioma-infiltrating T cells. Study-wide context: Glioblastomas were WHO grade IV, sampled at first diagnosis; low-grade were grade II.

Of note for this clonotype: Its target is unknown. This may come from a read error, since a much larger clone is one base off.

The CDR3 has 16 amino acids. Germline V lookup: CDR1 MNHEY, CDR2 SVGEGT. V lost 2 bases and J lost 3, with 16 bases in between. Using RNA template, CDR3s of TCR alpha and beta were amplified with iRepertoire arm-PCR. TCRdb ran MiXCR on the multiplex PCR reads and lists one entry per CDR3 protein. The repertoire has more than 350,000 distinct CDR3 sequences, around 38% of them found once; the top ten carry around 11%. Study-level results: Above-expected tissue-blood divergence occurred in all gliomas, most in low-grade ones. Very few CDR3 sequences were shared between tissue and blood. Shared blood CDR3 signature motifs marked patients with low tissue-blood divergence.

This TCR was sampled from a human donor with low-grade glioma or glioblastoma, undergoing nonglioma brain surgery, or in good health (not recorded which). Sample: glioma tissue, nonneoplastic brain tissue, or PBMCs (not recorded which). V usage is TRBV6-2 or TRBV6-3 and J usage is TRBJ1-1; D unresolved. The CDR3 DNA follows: TGTGCCAGCAGTTACGGTCCGGGGAGAACGTACACTGAAGCTTTCTTT. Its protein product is CASSYGPGRTYTEAFF.